The 15 T cell receptor beta chains below come from one sample, sequenced in a study of graft-versus-host responses after intestinal transplantation. Sequenced by immunoSEQ multiplex PCR; TCRdb stores in-frame clones only, minus some. The table shows 20,000 or so clones, with almost 85% occurring only once. This sample comprised PBMCs, obtained 14 days after transplant. The receptors shown here come from a human patient who received an intestinal transplant, so some T cells may come from the graft donor.

As for this clone: The junction departs from germline at one end; a sequencing error may be responsible. V is TRBV5-1 and J is TRBJ2-7; the match to TRBD1 covers 8 bases. The germline V gene has CDR1 SGHRS and CDR2 YFSETQ. The CDR3 consists of 17 residues. This CDR3 is CASTLDSYKDREYEQYF. In DNA form, the CDR3 reads TGCGCCAGCACCTTGGATTCTTACAAGGACAGGGAATACGAGCAGTACTTC.

The V and J genes are TRBV6-5 and TRBJ2-5; 8 nucleotides line up with TRBD2. Germline CDR1 is MNHEY and CDR2 is SVGAGI. The ends lost 5 bases at V and 3 bases at J; junction bases unmatched: 2. The CDR3 covers 13 residues. The CDR3 nucleotides are TGTGCCAGCAGTGGACTAGCAGAAGAGACCCAGTACTTC. Its protein is CASSGLAEETQYF.

The V gene is TRBV6-5, the J gene TRBJ2-5; 9 positions agree with TRBD2. The end of the DNA is better explained by TRBJ2-7, so the J call may be wrong. From germline, CDR1 is MNHEY and CDR2 SVGAGI. The CDR3 totals 13 residues. CDR3 loop: CASSRGLAHEQYF. The CDR3 nucleotides are TGTGCCAGCAGTCGGGGACTAGCCCACGAGCAGTACTTC.

This clone was seen more than once but under ten times. The chain combines TRBV7-9 with TRBJ1-3; D not certain. The CDR3 is 16 amino acids. The germline V gene encodes CDR1 SEHNR and CDR2 FQNEAQ (reference sequence). With 1 base removed from V and 1 base from J, the gap between germline ends came to 11 bases. For the CDR3, the DNA is TGTGCCAGCAGCTTAGAAGGTTGGGATTCTGGAAACACCATATATTTT. Translation: CASSLEGWDSGNTIYF.

This sequence joins TRBV7-2 and TRBJ2-2, with D perhaps TRBD1 (5 bases). The germline CDR1 and CDR2 sequences are SGHTA and FQGNSA. The V end was cut by 2 bases, the J end by 6 bases, with 13 bases between. CDR3 length: 15 residues. CDR3 sequence (DNA): TGTGCCAGCAGCTTAAGGCAGGGTTCTTCCGGGGAGCTGTTTTTT. Translation: CASSLRQGSSGELFF.

The rearrangement joins TRBV13 to TRBJ2-3; 10 positions agree with TRBD2. CDR3 size: 16 residues. After removal of 5 bases from V and 1 base from J, the junction contained 6 bases not matched to a gene. Germline V CDR1 and CDR2: PRHDT, FYEKMQ (reference sequence). The DNA of the CDR3 is TGTGCCAGCAGCCACCCCGGACTAGCGGGCACAGATACGCAGTATTTT. It specifies CASSHPGLAGTDTQYF.

The chain joins TRBV29-1 to TRBJ2-1; 9 bases line up with TRBD1. The V segment lost 7 bases and the J segment 7 bases; nucleotides outside the gene matches: 8. This CDR3 spans 13 amino acids. The germline V gene has CDR1 SQVTM and CDR2 ANQGSEA. CDR3 region: CSAYRDRVNEQFF. CDR3 DNA: TGCAGCGCCTACCGGGACAGGGTGAATGAGCAGTTCTTC.

CDR3 in DNA: TGCGCCAGCAGCCAAGTACCCACCGGACAGGGGAGATATGGCTACACCTTC. Translation: CASSQVPTGQGRYGYTF. The V call is TRBV4-1, the J call TRBJ1-2; the match to TRBD1 covers 9 bases. Losses at the gene ends were 1 base for V and 5 bases for J; bases not matched to a gene: 11. In germline, CDR1 is MGHRA, CDR2 YSYEKL. The CDR3 is 17 amino acids.

The rearrangement uses TRBV7-9 and TRBJ2-3; D perhaps matches TRBD2 (6 bases). This CDR3 has 15 amino acids. Germline loops: CDR1 SEHNR, CDR2 FQNEAQ (reference sequence). Trimming took 5 bases from V and 6 from J, leaving 18 bases between them. The CDR3 sequence is CASSQEGGVGDTQYF. CDR3 in DNA: TGTGCCAGCAGCCAAGAGGGCGGGGTCGGGGATACGCAGTATTTT.

The chain employs TRBV11-2 and TRBJ2-7; 9 nucleotides line up with TRBD2. The CDR3 length is 15 residues. The junction had 10 bases not matched to a gene; V was cut back by 7 bases and J by 3 bases. Germline V gene sequence: CDR1 SGHAT, CDR2 FQNNGV. The CDR3 sequence: CASTQSLAGSYEQYF. The CDR3 DNA reads as TGTGCCAGCACCCAGAGCCTAGCGGGAAGCTACGAGCAGTACTTC.

This clone was picked up a small number of times. The V and J genes are TRBV6-5 and TRBJ2-4; D call uncertain. Between the trimmed V and J ends, which lost 4 bases and 9 bases, there was a span of 10 bases. The CDR3 has 12 residues. Germline V gives CDR1 MNHEY, CDR2 SVGAGI. CDR3 amino acids: CASSSSPGIQYF. As DNA, the CDR3 is TGTGCCAGCAGTTCCAGCCCCGGCATTCAGTACTTC.

V and J are TRBV6-5 and TRBJ2-7, with 10 bases fitting TRBD2. Per the germline V gene, CDR1 is MNHEY and CDR2 is SVGAGI. V was pared by 0 bases and J by 1 base, with 0 bases of the junction left unmatched. This CDR3 is built from 15 residues. As DNA, the CDR3 is TGTGCCAGCAGTTACTCGACTAGCGGGTCCTACGAGCAGTACTTC. Its translation is CASSYSTSGSYEQYF.

The chain uses TRBV2 and TRBJ2-6; 8 nucleotides match TRBD1. Germline V gene sequence: CDR1 SNHLY, CDR2 FYNNEI. V dropped 10 bases and J dropped 0; count of bases not matched to a gene: 5. The CDR3 runs 15 residues. CDR3: CANRGKDSGANVLTF. In DNA, the CDR3 is TGTGCCAACAGGGGGAAAGACTCTGGGGCCAACGTCCTGACTTTC.

Of note for this clone: The sample holds other DNA sequences that translate to the same CDR3. The chain carries TRBV7-9 and TRBJ2-3; a weak D match, TRBD1 (5 bases). CDR3 length: 16 residues. V lost 1 base and J 3 bases, leaving 14 bases between the germline ends. Germline loops: CDR1 SEHNR, CDR2 FQNEAQ (reference sequence). CDR3 sequence reads: CASSLDGWGDTDTQYF. The CDR3 coding sequence is TGTGCCAGCAGCTTAGATGGTTGGGGCGATACAGATACGCAGTATTTT.

The rearrangement links TRBV6-1 to TRBJ1-1; 8 bases align to TRBD1. The CDR3 runs 15 residues. Germline CDR1 is MNHNS and CDR2 is SASEGT. V shed 7 bases and J 4 bases; nucleotides not matched to a gene: 11. The CDR3 region has the DNA TGTGCCAGCATATACTTCAGGGGGCAGATCACTGAAGCTTTCTTT. It is translated as CASIYFRGQITEAFF.